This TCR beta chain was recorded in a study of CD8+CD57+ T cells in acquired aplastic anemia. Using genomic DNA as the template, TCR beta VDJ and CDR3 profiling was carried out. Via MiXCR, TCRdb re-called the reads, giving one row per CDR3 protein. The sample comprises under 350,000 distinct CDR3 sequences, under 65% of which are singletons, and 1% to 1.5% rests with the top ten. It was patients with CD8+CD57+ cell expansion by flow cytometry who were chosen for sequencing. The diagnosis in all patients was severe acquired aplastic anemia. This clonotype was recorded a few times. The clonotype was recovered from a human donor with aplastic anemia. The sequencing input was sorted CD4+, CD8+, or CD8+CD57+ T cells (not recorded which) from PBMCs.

The CDR3 here is CASGRWTYGYTF. The CDR3 bases are TGTGCCAGCGGAAGGTGGACGTACGGCTACACCTTC. This sequence joins TRBV12-3 or TRBV12-4 and TRBJ1-2; D unclear. The CDR3 totals 12 residues. The V gene lost 8 bases and the J gene lost 8 bases, with 15 bases spanning the gap.